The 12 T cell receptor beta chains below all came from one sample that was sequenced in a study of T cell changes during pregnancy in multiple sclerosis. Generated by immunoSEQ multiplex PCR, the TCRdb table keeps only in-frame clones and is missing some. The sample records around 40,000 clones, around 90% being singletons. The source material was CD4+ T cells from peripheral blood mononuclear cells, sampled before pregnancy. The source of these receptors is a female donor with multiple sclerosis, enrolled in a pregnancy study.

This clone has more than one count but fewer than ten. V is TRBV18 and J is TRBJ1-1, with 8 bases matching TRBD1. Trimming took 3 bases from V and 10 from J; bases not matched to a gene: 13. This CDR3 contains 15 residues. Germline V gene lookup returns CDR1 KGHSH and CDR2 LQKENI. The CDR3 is CASSPPGRGLSGAFF. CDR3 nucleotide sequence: TGTGCCAGCTCACCCCCGGGCAGGGGGCTATCTGGAGCTTTCTTT.

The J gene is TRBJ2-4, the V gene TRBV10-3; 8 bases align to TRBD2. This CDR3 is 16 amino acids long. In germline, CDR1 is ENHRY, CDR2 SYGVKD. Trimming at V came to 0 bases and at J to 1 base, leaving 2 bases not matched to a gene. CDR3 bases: TGTGCCATCAGTGAGTCAGCGGGGGTGGCCAAAAACATTCAGTACTTC. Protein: CAISESAGVAKNIQYF.

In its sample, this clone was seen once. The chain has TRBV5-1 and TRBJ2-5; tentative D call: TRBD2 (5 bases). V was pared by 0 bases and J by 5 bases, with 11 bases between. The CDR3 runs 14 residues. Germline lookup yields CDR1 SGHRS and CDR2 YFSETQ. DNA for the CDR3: TGCGCCAGCAGCTTGGCCGGCCGCGGGGAGACCCAGTACTTC. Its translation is CASSLAGRGETQYF.

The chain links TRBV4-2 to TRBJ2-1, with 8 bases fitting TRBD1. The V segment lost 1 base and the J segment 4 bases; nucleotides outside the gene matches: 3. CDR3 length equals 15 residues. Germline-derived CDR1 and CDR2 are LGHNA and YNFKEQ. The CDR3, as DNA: TGTGCCAGCAGCCAAGTCGGGACAGGATACAATGAGCAGTTCTTC. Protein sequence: CASSQVGTGYNEQFF.

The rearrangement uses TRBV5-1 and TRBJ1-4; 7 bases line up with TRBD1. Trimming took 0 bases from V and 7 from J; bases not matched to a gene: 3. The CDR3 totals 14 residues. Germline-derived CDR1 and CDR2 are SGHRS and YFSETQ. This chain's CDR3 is CASSLESGGEKLFF. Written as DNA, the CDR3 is TGCGCCAGCAGCTTGGAATCAGGGGGTGAAAAACTGTTTTTT.

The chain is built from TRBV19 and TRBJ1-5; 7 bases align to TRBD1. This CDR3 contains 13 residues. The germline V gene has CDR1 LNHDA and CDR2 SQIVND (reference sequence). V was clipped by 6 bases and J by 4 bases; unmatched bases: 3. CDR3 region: CASSRGVNQPQHF. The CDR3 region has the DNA TGTGCCAGTAGCAGGGGGGTAAATCAGCCCCAGCATTTT.

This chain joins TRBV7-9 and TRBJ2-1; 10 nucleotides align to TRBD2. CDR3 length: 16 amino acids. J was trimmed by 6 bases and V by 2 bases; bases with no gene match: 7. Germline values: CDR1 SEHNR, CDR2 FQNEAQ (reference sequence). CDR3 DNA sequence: TGTGCCAGCAGCTTATCACTAGCGGGGACCTTCAATGAGCAGTTCTTC. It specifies CASSLSLAGTFNEQFF.

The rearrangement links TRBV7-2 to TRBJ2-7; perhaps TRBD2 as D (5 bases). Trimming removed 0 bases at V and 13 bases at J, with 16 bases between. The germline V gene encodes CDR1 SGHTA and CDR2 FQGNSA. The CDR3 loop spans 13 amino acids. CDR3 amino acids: CASSLASGVNSYF. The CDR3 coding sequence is TGTGCCAGCAGCTTAGCGTCCGGGGTGAATTCATACTTC.

CDR3 sequence: CASSLGASGVGETQYF. As DNA, the CDR3 is TGTGCCAGCAGCTTAGGAGCTAGCGGGGTAGGGGAGACCCAGTACTTC. The chain employs TRBV13 and TRBJ2-5, with 9 bases that match TRBD2. CDR1 is PRHDT and CDR2 is FYEKMQ in the germline V gene (reference sequence). V lost 0 bases to trimming and J lost 5 bases; unmatched junction nucleotides: 7. The CDR3 is 16 amino acids.

CDR3 amino acids: CASSLYTGQDTSYEQYF. In nucleotides, the CDR3 is TGTGCCAGCAGCTTGTATACCGGACAGGATACCTCCTACGAGCAGTACTTC. V usage is TRBV5-8 and J usage is TRBJ2-7, with TRBD1 matching over 7 bases. V was clipped by 1 base and J by 0 bases; unmatched bases: 10. Germline V lookup: CDR1 SGHTS, CDR2 YDEGEE. CDR3 length equals 17 residues.

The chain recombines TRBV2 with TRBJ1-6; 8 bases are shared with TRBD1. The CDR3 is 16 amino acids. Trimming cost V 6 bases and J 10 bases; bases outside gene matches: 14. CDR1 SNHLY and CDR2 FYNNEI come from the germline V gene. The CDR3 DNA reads TGTGCCAGCAGCGCTACCCGGGCAGGGGGCAACTCACCCCTCCACTTT. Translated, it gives CASSATRAGGNSPLHF.

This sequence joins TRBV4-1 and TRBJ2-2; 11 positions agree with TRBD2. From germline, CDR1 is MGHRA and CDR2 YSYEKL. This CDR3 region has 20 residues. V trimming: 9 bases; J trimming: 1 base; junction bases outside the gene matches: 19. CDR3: CASSWASGGRGYVNTGELFF. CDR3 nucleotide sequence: TGCGCCAGTTCTTGGGCTAGCGGGGGGAGAGGTTACGTGAACACCGGGGAGCTGTTTTTT.